This record covers a single T cell receptor beta chain. Individuals aged about 18 to 89 years were recruited from fewer than 30 US areas. The CDR3 spans 14 residues. J lost 11 bases, V lost 4 bases, and 12 bases had no gene match. Germline V gene lookup returns CDR1 MDHEN and CDR2 SYDVKM. This sample was taken from a study of blood T cell repertoires in COVID-19. Across the study: Sources were T cells, B-cell-depleted T cells, or PBMCs; the material itself was cDNA or gDNA.

Only in-frame clones appear in the TCRdb table, and some are missing; sequencing was by immunoSEQ multiplex PCR. Of roughly 150,000 clones detected, over 80% appear once; the ten largest clones hold around 5.1%. V and J are TRBV28 and TRBJ1-1, with 8 bases identical to TRBD1. Sequenced sample: PBMCs or T cells enriched from blood (not recorded which). This clonotype originated in a man aged 70-80 years who had been exposed to COVID-19. The CDR3 spells CASSSGTGAAAAFF. The CDR3 DNA sequence: TGTGCCAGCAGTTCAGGGACAGGCGCCGCGGCGGCTTTCTTT.